This TCR beta chain derives from a study of CD8 T cells in Susac syndrome. Random hexamers primed reverse transcription of about 0.45 to 1 ug RNA. From the immunoSEQ multiplex PCR reads, TCRdb called clonotypes with MiXCR, one entry per CDR3 protein. The table shows 100,000 to 150,000 distinct CDR3 sequences, with 75% to 90% occurring only once. V was cut by 3 bases and J by 0 bases, with 20 bases left in between. CDR3 size: 17 residues. CDR1 is DFQATT, CDR2 SNEGSKA, per germline (reference sequence). This sequence joins TRBV20-1 and TRBJ1-1; maybe TRBD1 (5 bases). Material for sequencing was CD8+ T cells from PBMCs. The sequence derives from a human donor with multiple sclerosis. The CDR3 is CSASRLGQENMNTEAFF. As DNA, the CDR3 is TGCAGTGCTAGCCGATTGGGGCAGGAAAATATGAACACTGAAGCTTTCTTT.